One and the same sample provided the 10 T cell receptor beta chains below, sequenced in a study of T-cell reconstitution after alpha-beta-depleted transplantation in children (dated by TCRdb to about 2016). The treatment or condition label for this specimen denotes: allogeneic hematopoietic cell transplantation with graft depleted of TCRalphabeta T cells and CD19 B cells. Library preparation employed PCR. The sequencing machine was an Illumina HiSeq 2500. Molecular barcoding was employed in the preparation of TCR libraries, with unique molecular identifiers being used to normalize TCRbeta repertoire quantification. The public sequencing data were trimmed at Q25 with fastp and processed into clonotypes with MiXCR by TCRdb, which kept only in-frame beta chains. One record per CDR3 amino acid sequence lists the most common genes and DNA. Counted in this sample were about 460,000 distinct CDR3 sequences; around 10% of them appeared once. Around 15% of the sample rests with the top ten.

Sequenced material: PBMCs, mostly from graft donor cells, taken 180 days after TCRalphabeta/CD19-depleted stem cell transplant. All receptors derive from a female patient aged 2 to 10 who had a stem cell transplant for aplastic anemia, so the T cells may come from the graft donor.

The genes are TRBV7-9 and TRBJ2-7, with 10 bases aligning to TRBD1. V was clipped by 0 bases and J by 5 bases; unmatched bases: 4. The germline V gene encodes CDR1 SEHNR and CDR2 FQNEAQ (reference sequence). The CDR3 is 15 amino acids. The DNA of the CDR3 is TGTGCCAGCAGCTTAGCTTGGGACAGGGGCCACGAGCAGTACGTC. The encoded protein is CASSLAWDRGHEQYV.

This clonotype was picked up a small number of times. The chain combines TRBV19 with TRBJ2-1; D remains ambiguous. Trimming removed 5 bases at V and 10 bases at J, with 9 bases between. This CDR3 is 11 amino acids long. Germline CDR1 LNHDA, CDR2 SQIVND (reference sequence). CDR3 nucleotides: TGTGCCAGTAGTGTGACTGGGGAGCAGTTCTTC. It yields the protein CASSVTGEQFF.

This clonotype has a handful of counts. The rearrangement links TRBV2 to TRBJ2-1; 13 bases fit TRBD2. Losses at the gene ends were 5 bases for V and 9 bases for J; bases not matched to a gene: 10. Germline V gene data show CDR1 as SNHLY and CDR2 as FYNNEI. The CDR3 is 16 residues long. Here the CDR3 reads CASSRAPGLAGREQFF. CDR3 nucleotides: TGTGCCAGCAGTCGAGCACCGGGACTAGCGGGACGTGAGCAGTTCTTC.

This clonotype was found many times. V and J are TRBV5-1 and TRBJ2-3; possible D gene TRBD2, 5 bases. The CDR3 runs to 14 residues. With 4 bases removed from V and 2 bases from J, the gap between germline ends came to 11 bases. CDR1 and CDR2 from the germline V gene are SGHRS and YFSETQ. CDR3 sequence (DNA): TGCGCCAGCAGCCCAGGACTCGACACAGATACGCAGTATTTT. Translated: CASSPGLDTDTQYF.

This clonotype was seen ten or more times. The rearrangement links TRBV18 to TRBJ1-1; no clear D. Germline assignment: CDR1 KGHSH and CDR2 LQKENI. The CDR3 length is 13 residues. Trimming cost V 4 bases and J 10 bases, with 16 bases left between them. The CDR3 region is CASSQNREGRAFF. Written as DNA, the CDR3 is TGTGCCAGCTCACAGAACAGAGAGGGCCGAGCTTTCTTT.

This clonotype turned up a few times. The chain recombines TRBV5-1 with TRBJ1-4; D may be TRBD1 (5 bases). The CDR3 has 15 amino acids. From germline, CDR1 is SGHRS and CDR2 YFSETQ. V was cut by 0 bases and J by 5 bases, with 11 bases left in between. This CDR3 is CASSLGRVGNEKLFF. The CDR3 nucleotides are TGCGCCAGCAGCTTGGGCAGGGTGGGGAATGAAAAACTGTTTTTT. The entire variable domain, with the rest obtained from reference TRBV5-1 and TRBJ1-4, is as follows: KAGVTQTPRYLIKTRGQQVTLSCSPISGHRSVSWYQQTPGQGLQFLFEYFSETQRNKGNFPGRFSGRQFSNSRSEMNVSTLELGDSALYLCASSLGRVGNEKLFFGSGTQLSVL.

This clonotype occurred a few times. V and J are TRBV12-3 or TRBV12-4 and TRBJ2-3, with TRBD2 matching 11 bases. CDR3 length: 15 amino acids. The V segment lost 1 base and the J segment 13 bases; nucleotides outside the gene matches: 10. The CDR3 DNA sequence: TGTGCCAGCAGTTTAGGGGTGGGGACTAGCGGTGGAGAGTATTTT. It codes for CASSLGVGTSGGEYF.

The rearrangement links TRBV4-3 to TRBJ1-4, with a tentative D call TRBD1 (6 bases). This CDR3 spans 15 amino acids. Trimming left V 0 bases short and J 7 bases short, with 12 bases between. Per the germline V gene, CDR1 is LGHNA and CDR2 is YSLEER. The CDR3 is CASSQDLGAVEKLFF. The CDR3 nucleotides read TGCGCCAGCAGCCAAGATCTGGGGGCGGTTGAAAAACTGTTTTTT.

The CDR3 sequence: CASSAGLAGTPNEQFF. CDR3 nucleotides: TGTGCCAGCAGCGCTGGACTAGCGGGGACTCCCAATGAGCAGTTCTTC. V usage is TRBV5-4 and J usage is TRBJ2-1, with TRBD2 identical over 12 bases. CDR3 length: 16 residues. V lost 4 bases to trimming and J lost 6 bases; unmatched junction nucleotides: 8. Germline-derived CDR1 and CDR2 are SGHNT and YYREEE (reference sequence). Complete variable domain (other parts from reference TRBV5-4 and TRBJ2-1): ETGVTQSPTHLIKTRGQQVTLRCSSQSGHNTVSWYQQALGQGPQFIFQYYREEENGRGNFPPRFSGLQFPNYSSELNVNALELDDSALYLCASSAGLAGTPNEQFFGPGTRLTVL.

This clonotype was detected ten times or more. The V and J genes are TRBV10-3 and TRBJ2-4, with 7 bases aligning to TRBD1. The CDR3 has 18 amino acids. From germline, CDR1 is ENHRY and CDR2 SYGVKD. V dropped 6 bases and J dropped 3; count of bases not matched to a gene: 17. CDR3 coding DNA: TGTGCCATCAGCACCGGGACAGAAGTCCCAAAGGGCAAAAACATTCAGTACTTC. Its translation: CAISTGTEVPKGKNIQYF.